The clone carrying this T cell receptor beta chain was counted only a few times. Its cognate antigen is unknown. The data stem from a study of post-analysis software for immune sequencing data. At the level of the study: Some patients lacked subtype; others had relapsing-remitting, secondary progressive or progressive-relapsing disease.

The germline gives CDR1 SGHDT, CDR2 YYEEEE. Losses at the gene ends were 0 bases for V and 0 bases for J; bases not matched to a gene: 3. The CDR3 sequence is 15 residues long. Study outcomes and limitations: About five TRBV segments appeared more often in patients than in controls, and TRBV5-6, TRBV5-1 and TRBV20-1 were among these. F measure clustering grouped samples strongly by preparation batch. Compared against controls, patients with multiple sclerosis displayed significantly lower normalized Chao1 diversity.

Unique molecular identifiers featured in each of the TCR beta cDNA libraries. The source material, about 0.95 to 10 million T cells, gave rise to roughly 500,000 cDNA molecules. In TCRdb, the PCR reads were re-called with MiXCR into one record per CDR3 protein. The table records roughly 620,000 distinct CDR3 sequences, roughly two fifths of them present only once. The clonotype originates from a girl aged 10 to 17 with multiple sclerosis. The sequencing input was blood. V usage is TRBV5-6 and J usage is TRBJ2-7; 7 bases align to TRBD2. CDR3 region: CASSLERGLSYEQYF. For the CDR3, the DNA is TGTGCCAGCAGCTTGGAGCGGGGTCTCTCCTACGAGCAGTACTTC.